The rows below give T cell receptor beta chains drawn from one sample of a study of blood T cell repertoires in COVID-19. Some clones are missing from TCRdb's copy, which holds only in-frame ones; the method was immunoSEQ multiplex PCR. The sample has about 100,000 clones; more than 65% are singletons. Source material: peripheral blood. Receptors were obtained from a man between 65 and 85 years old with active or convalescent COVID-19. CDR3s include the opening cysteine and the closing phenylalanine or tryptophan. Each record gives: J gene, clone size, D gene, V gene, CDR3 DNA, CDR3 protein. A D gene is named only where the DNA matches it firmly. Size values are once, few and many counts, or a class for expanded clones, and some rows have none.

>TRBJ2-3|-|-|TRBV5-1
TGCGCCAGCAGCTATGGGGGGGCGAACACAGATACGCAGTATTTT
CASSYGGANTDTQYF
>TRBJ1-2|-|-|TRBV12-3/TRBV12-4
TGTGCCAGCAGATCGGGGGGGCATGGCTACACCTTC
CASRSGGHGYTF
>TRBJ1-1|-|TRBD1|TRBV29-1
TGCAGCGCTAACGACAGGGTTGGCACTGAAGCTTTCTTT
CSANDRVGTEAFF
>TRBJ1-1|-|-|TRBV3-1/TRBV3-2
TGTGCCAGCAGCCAAGTGGGGAGTTCGACTGAAGCTTTCTTT
CASSQVGSSTEAFF
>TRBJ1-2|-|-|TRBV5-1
TGCGCCAGCAGCTTGACCAGTTCGTATGGCTACACCTTC
CASSLTSSYGYTF
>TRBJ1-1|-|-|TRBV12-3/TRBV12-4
TGTGCCAGCAGGAGACAGGATTTGACTGAAGCTTTCTTT
CASRRQDLTEAFF
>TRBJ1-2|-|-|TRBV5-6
TGTGCCAGTGGACAGAGCCTTAACTATGGCTACACCTTC
CASGQSLNYGYTF
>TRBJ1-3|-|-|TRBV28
TGTGCCAGCAGCCCCCCGTTGAGCTCTGGAAACACCATATATTTT
CASSPPLSSGNTIYF
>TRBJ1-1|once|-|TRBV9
TGTGCCAGCAGCCCCCAGGGAGGGGACACTGAAGCTTTCTTT
CASSPQGGDTEAFF
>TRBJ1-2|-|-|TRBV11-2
TGTGCCAGCAGCCGTCACGGCGGAGTTAACTATGGCTACACCTTC
CASSRHGGVNYGYTF
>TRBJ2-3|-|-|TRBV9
TGTGCCAGCAGCGTAGGAGTCAGTGAGGGTAGCACAGATACGCAGTATTTT
CASSVGVSEGSTDTQYF
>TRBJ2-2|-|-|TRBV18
TGTGCCAGCTCACCACGAACCACCGGGGAAAGAAGTGACACCGGGGAGCTGTTTTTT
CASSPRTTGERSDTGELFF
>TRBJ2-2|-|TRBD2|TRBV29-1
TGCAGCGTAAGACTAGCGGGAGTGACCGGGGAGCTGTTTTTT
CSVRLAGVTGELFF
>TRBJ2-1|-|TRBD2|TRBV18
TGTGCCAGCTCTATCGTTAGCGGGGGCTTAAGCTCCTACAATGAGCAGTTCTTC
CASSIVSGGLSSYNEQFF
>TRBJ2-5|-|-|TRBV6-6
TGTGCCAGCAGTTACTACGCAGGGGGGGAGACCCAGTACTTC
CASSYYAGGETQYF
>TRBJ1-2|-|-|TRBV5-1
TGCGCCAGCAGCCCCGGTCGGGGGTCCCAAAGAAGATATGGCTACACCTTC
CASSPGRGSQRRYGYTF
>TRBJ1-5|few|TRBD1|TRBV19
TGTGCCAGTAGCGGGACAGGGGCAGGACAGCCCCAGCATTTT
CASSGTGAGQPQHF
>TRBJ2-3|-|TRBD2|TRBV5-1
TGCGCCAGCAGCGGGGGGACTAGCGCAGATACGCAGTATTTT
CASSGGTSADTQYF
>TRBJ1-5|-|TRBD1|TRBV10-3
TGTGCCATCAGTGAGGGACAGGGCGTGCAGCCCCAGCATTTT
CAISEGQGVQPQHF
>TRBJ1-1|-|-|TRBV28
TGTGCCAGCAGTTTACAGGGGATGAACACTGAAGCTTTCTTT
CASSLQGMNTEAFF
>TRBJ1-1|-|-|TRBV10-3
TGTGCCATCACAAAGGGGCAGGGGACGAGGACTGAAGCTTTCTTT
CAITKGQGTRTEAFF
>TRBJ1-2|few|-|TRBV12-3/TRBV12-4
TGTGCCAGCAGCGGGGATTATGATGGCTACACCTTC
CASSGDYDGYTF
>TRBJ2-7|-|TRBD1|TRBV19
TGTGCCAGTAGTCTCCCCGGGACAGGGTTCAACGAGCAGTACTTC
CASSLPGTGFNEQYF
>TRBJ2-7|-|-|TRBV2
TGTGCCAGCAGTTCTCCCGTAGATTCGGGCGAGCAGTACTTC
CASSSPVDSGEQYF
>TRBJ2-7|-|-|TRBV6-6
TGTGCCAGCAGATTGCCGGCGGGTATAGAGCAGTACTTC
CASRLPAGIEQYF
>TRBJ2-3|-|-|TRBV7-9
TGTGCCAGCACCCTAGCAGATACGCAGTATTTT
CASTLADTQYF
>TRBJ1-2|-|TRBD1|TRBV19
TGTGCCAGTAGGACGACAGGGGGCGGGAACTATGGCTACACCTTC
CASRTTGGGNYGYTF
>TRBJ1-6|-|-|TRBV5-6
TGTGCCAGCAACGGCTGGGCAGGGGAAAATTCACCCCTCCACTTT
CASNGWAGENSPLHF
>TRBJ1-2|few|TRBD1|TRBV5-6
TGTGCCAGCAGCTTCAGGGGGCAGAGCTATGGCTACACCTTC
CASSFRGQSYGYTF
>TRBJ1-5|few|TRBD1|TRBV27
TGTGCCAGCAGTACCGGGACAGGGTTACATCAGCCCCAGCATTTT
CASSTGTGLHQPQHF
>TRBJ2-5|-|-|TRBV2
TGTGCCAGCAAAACCGGGAGCCAAGAGACCCAGTACTTC
CASKTGSQETQYF
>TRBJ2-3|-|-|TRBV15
TGTGCCACCAGCAGAGACCTACAGGGCCCCACAGATACGCAGTATTTT
CATSRDLQGPTDTQYF
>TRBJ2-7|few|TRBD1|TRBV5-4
TGTGCCAGCAGCTTGGCAGGGGCAGGGGGTTTATCCTACGAGCAGTACTTC
CASSLAGAGGLSYEQYF
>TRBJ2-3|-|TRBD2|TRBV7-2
TGTGCCAGCAGCTTAGGCGGGGGGGCTTTCCCAGATACGCAGTATTTT
CASSLGGGAFPDTQYF
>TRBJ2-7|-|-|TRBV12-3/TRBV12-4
TGTGCCAGCACGATCGGGGACTACGAGCAGTACTTC
CASTIGDYEQYF
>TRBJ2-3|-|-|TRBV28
TGTGCCAGCAGTTTACCCAGGAGGATGGGAAGGTATTTT
CASSLPRRMGRYF
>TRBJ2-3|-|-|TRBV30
TGTGCCTGGAGTGAGACTAGTATTGTATCAGATACGCAGTATTTT
CAWSETSIVSDTQYF
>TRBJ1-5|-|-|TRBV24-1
TGTGCCACCAGTGCGGGCAGGGGCAATCAGCCCCAGCATTTT
CATSAGRGNQPQHF
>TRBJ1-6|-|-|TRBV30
TGTGCCTGGAGTGTACGTCAGGGTAGGAATAATTCACCCCTCCACTTT
CAWSVRQGRNNSPLHF
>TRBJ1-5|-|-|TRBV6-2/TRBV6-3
TGTGCCAGCAGTTACCGGCAGGGGCCAAACAATCAGCCCCAGCATTTT
CASSYRQGPNNQPQHF
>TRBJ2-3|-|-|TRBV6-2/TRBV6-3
TGTGCCAGCAGTTACTTGCGGTCATTCACAGATACGCAGTATTTT
CASSYLRSFTDTQYF